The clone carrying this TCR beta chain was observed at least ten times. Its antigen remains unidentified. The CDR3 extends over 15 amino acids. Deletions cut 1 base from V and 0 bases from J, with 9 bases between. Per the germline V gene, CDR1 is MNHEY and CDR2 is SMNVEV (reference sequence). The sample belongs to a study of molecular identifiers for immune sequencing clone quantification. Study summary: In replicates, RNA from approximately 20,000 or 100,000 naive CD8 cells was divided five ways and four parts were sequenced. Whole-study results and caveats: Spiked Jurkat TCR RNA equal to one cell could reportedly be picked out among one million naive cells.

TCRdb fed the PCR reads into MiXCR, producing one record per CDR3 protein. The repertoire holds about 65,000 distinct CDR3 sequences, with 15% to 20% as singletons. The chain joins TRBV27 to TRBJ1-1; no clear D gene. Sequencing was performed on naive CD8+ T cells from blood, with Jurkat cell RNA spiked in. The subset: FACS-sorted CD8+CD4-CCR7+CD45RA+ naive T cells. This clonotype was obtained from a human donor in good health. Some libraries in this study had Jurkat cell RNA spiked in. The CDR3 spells CASSLYAEMNTEAFF. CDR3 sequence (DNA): TGTGCCAGCAGTTTATATGCAGAGATGAACACTGAAGCTTTCTTT.